The 30 T cell receptor beta chains in this list originate from one sample, sequenced in a study of shared clonotypes between healthy human individuals. Here immunoSEQ multiplex PCR was the method, and the copy in TCRdb shows in-frame clones only, minus some. The sample includes roughly 1 million clones, about three quarters of them seen just once. Sequencing was performed on memory CD4+ T cells sorted from blood. As to subset: CD45RA-negative fraction. These receptors originate from a man aged 18 to 30 in good health.

The genes are TRBV5-4 and TRBJ2-2; D ambiguous. The ends were cut back, 1 base at V and 2 bases at J, with 9 bases in the middle. The CDR3 extends over 15 amino acids. Germline values: CDR1 SGHNT, CDR2 YYREEE (reference sequence). In DNA, the CDR3 is TGTGCCAGCAGCTTGTCCGGCGGAAACACCGGGGAGCTGTTTTTT. This gives the protein CASSLSGGNTGELFF.

The chain recombines TRBV6-6 with TRBJ1-5; tentative D call: TRBD1 (6 bases). The CDR3 loop spans 16 amino acids. The germline CDR1 and CDR2 sequences are MNHNY and SVGAGI (reference sequence). V was trimmed by 8 bases and J by 6 bases, leaving 23 bases between them. CDR3 residues: CASAPTRGGVSQPQHF. In DNA form, the CDR3 reads TGTGCCAGCGCCCCGACCCGCGGGGGCGTGAGTCAGCCCCAGCATTTT.

Comments on this clone: Other DNA sequences within the sample encode an identical CDR3. This chain links TRBV28 with TRBJ1-4, with D possibly TRBD1 on 5 matching bases. V dropped 2 bases and J dropped 2 bases, with 9 bases sitting between them. In germline, CDR1 is MDHEN, CDR2 SYDVKM. The CDR3 runs 15 residues. CDR3 region: CASSLGGTTNEKLFF. In DNA, the CDR3 is TGTGCCAGCAGTTTAGGGGGTACGACTAATGAAAAACTGTTTTTT.

This rearrangement joins TRBV5-1 to TRBJ1-1; maybe TRBD1 (5 bases). CDR1 and CDR2 from the germline V gene are SGHRS and YFSETQ. The CDR3 runs 12 residues. V was pared by 5 bases and J by 9 bases, with 14 bases between. The CDR3 loop reads CASRQDTLKAFF. The CDR3 DNA sequence: TGCGCCAGCAGACAGGACACGCTGAAAGCTTTCTTT.

CDR3 DNA sequence: TGTGCCAGCTCATCCCAGTCCGCGGGGATTGACGAGCAGTACTTC. It is translated as CASSSQSAGIDEQYF. The chain employs TRBV18 and TRBJ2-7; a possible D gene is TRBD2 (6 bases). The CDR3 has 15 residues. The ends were cut back, 5 bases at V and 5 bases at J, with 19 bases in the middle. Germline CDR1 reads KGHSH; CDR2 reads LQKENI.

The gene calls are TRBV28 and TRBJ1-1; TRBD1 matches 7 bases. The CDR3 has 13 amino acids. Germline V CDR1 and CDR2: MDHEN, SYDVKM. Trimming cost V 8 bases and J 6 bases; bases outside gene matches: 9. CDR3 sequence reads: CASYSGTVAEAFF. The CDR3 DNA follows: TGTGCCAGCTACTCCGGGACAGTCGCTGAAGCTTTCTTT.

This sequence joins TRBV11-2 and TRBJ2-5; unclear D gene. Trimming stripped 4 bases from V and 1 base from J, with 7 bases between. The CDR3 loop spans 13 amino acids. Per the germline V gene, CDR1 is SGHAT and CDR2 is FQNNGV. CDR3 residues: CASSSGSQETQYF. The CDR3 DNA sequence: TGTGCCAGCAGCTCTGGTTCCCAAGAGACCCAGTACTTC.

The CDR3 is CASSLGASSYNEQFF. The CDR3 DNA sequence: TGTGCCTCCTCTCTGGGGGCTTCCTCCTACAATGAGCAGTTCTTC. V usage is TRBV30 and J usage is TRBJ2-1, with D perhaps matching TRBD1 (6 bases). V was clipped by 7 bases and J by 0 bases, with 16 bases between them. This CDR3 contains 15 residues. Germline CDR1 GTSNPN, CDR2 SVGIG (reference sequence).

The V and J genes are TRBV7-9 and TRBJ2-5; a weak D match, TRBD1 (5 bases). Trimming took 7 bases from V and 0 from J, leaving 9 bases between them. Germline V gene data show CDR1 as SEHNR and CDR2 as FQNEAQ (reference sequence). This CDR3 spans 13 amino acids. As DNA, the CDR3 is TGTGCCAGCAAGACAGAAAACCAAGAGACCCAGTACTTC. As protein: CASKTENQETQYF. The full variable domain, with the rest looked up from reference TRBV7-9 and TRBJ2-5, is DTGVSQNPRHKITKRGQNVTFRCDPISEHNRLYWYRQTLGQGPEFLTYFQNEAQLEKSRLLSDRFSAERPKGSFSTLEIQRTEQGDSAMYLCASKTENQETQYFGPGTRLLVL.

The chain carries TRBV10-3 and TRBJ1-2; 8 bases match TRBD1. CDR3 length: 16 residues. V lost 7 bases, J lost 1 base, and 11 bases stayed unmatched. The germline CDR1 and CDR2 sequences are ENHRY and SYGVKD. The CDR3 coding sequence is TGTGCCATCACTGTCGGCCATACAGGGGGTAACTATGGCTACACCTTC. Protein: CAITVGHTGGNYGYTF.

CDR3 bases: TGTGCCAGCAGCAATCCGGGACTAGCGGGAGCCGGGGAGCTGTTTTTT. Amino acid sequence: CASSNPGLAGAGELFF. V usage is TRBV9 and J usage is TRBJ2-2; 14 nucleotides line up with TRBD2. Germline V gives CDR1 SGDLS, CDR2 YYNGEE. The CDR3 has 16 residues. V dropped 4 bases and J dropped 6; count of bases not matched to a gene: 5. Using reference TRBV9 and TRBJ2-2 for the parts outside the CDR3, the full variable domain is DSGVTQTPKHLITATGQRVTLRCSPRSGDLSVYWYQQSLDQGLQFLIQYYNGEERAKGNILERFSAQQFPDLHSELNLSSLELGDSALYFCASSNPGLAGAGELFFGEGSRLTVL.

The V gene is TRBV28, the J gene TRBJ2-7; D call uncertain. The germline V gene encodes CDR1 MDHEN and CDR2 SYDVKM. The CDR3 sequence is 11 residues long. V was cut by 4 bases and J by 9 bases, with 10 bases left in between. DNA for the CDR3: TGTGCCAGCAGTTCCCCGGTTGTGCAGTACTTC. Translated: CASSSPVVQYF.

The CDR3 reads CSQGDTDTQYF. The CDR3 coding sequence is TGCAGCCAGGGGGACACAGATACGCAGTATTTT. The chain links TRBV29-1 to TRBJ2-3; 7 bases are shared with TRBD1. The CDR3 runs to 11 residues. The V gene end was trimmed by 8 bases and the J gene end by 2 bases; junction bases not matched to a gene: 1. The germline CDR1 and CDR2 sequences are SQVTM and ANQGSEA.

This clone was seen once. This sequence joins TRBV11-2 and TRBJ2-1; TRBD2 matches 7 bases. The CDR3 has 17 amino acids. In germline, CDR1 is SGHAT, CDR2 FQNNGV. Trimming took 1 base from V and 0 from J; bases not matched to a gene: 6. The CDR3 sequence is CASSLGGSSSSYNEQFF. Here the CDR3 DNA reads TGTGCCAGCAGCTTAGGCGGGAGCTCAAGCTCCTACAATGAGCAGTTCTTC.

The chain combines TRBV6-1 with TRBJ2-1; D perhaps matches TRBD2 (5 bases). The CDR3 runs to 15 residues. V was pared by 6 bases and J by 6 bases, with 18 bases between. The germline CDR1 and CDR2 sequences are MNHNS and SASEGT. DNA of the CDR3: TGTGCCAGCAGGCGTCACGGGGTAAACAGCAATGAGCAGTTCTTC. This encodes CASRRHGVNSNEQFF.

With regard to this clone: Other DNA sequences in this specimen translate into the identical CDR3. J is TRBJ2-7 and V is TRBV10-3; D not resolved. Germline CDR1 reads ENHRY; CDR2 reads SYGVKD. Trimming removed 3 bases at V and 0 bases at J, with 6 bases between. The CDR3 sequence is 13 residues long. The CDR3 loop reads CAISESFSYEQYF. In DNA, the CDR3 is TGTGCCATCAGTGAAAGCTTCTCCTACGAGCAGTACTTC.

J is TRBJ2-1 and V is TRBV7-9; TRBD1 agrees at 8 bases. Trimming at V came to 3 bases and at J to 3 bases, leaving 4 bases not matched to a gene. From germline, CDR1 is SEHNR and CDR2 FQNEAQ (reference sequence). The CDR3 runs to 15 residues. The CDR3 loop is CASSFQQGVYNEQFF. The CDR3 bases are TGTGCCAGCAGCTTTCAACAGGGGGTCTACAATGAGCAGTTCTTC.

This clone was seen only a few times. The rearrangement joins TRBV30 to TRBJ2-2; D is unclear. Germline loops: CDR1 GTSNPN, CDR2 SVGIG (reference sequence). V lost 2 bases and J 4 bases, leaving 5 bases between the germline ends. The CDR3 is made up of 12 amino acids. CDR3 in amino acids: CAWSPGTGELFF. CDR3 coding DNA: TGTGCCTGGAGTCCGGGCACCGGGGAGCTGTTTTTT.

The gene calls are TRBV4-3 and TRBJ2-5; D perhaps matches TRBD1 (6 bases). Germline CDR1 is LGHNA and CDR2 is YSLEER. The CDR3 consists of 16 residues. V lost 0 bases to trimming and J lost 5 bases, with 16 bases between them. The CDR3 reads CASSQDGDTFGETQYF. The DNA for the CDR3 is TGCGCCAGCAGCCAAGATGGGGACACATTCGGGGAGACCCAGTACTTC.

This clone appeared many times. The same CDR3 arises from other DNA sequences in this sample as well. The gene calls are TRBV10-3 and TRBJ2-3, with D hard to call. The CDR3 extends over 12 amino acids. CDR1 is ENHRY and CDR2 is SYGVKD in the germline V gene. V shed 7 bases and J shed 2 bases, with 7 bases lying between them. DNA for the CDR3: TGTGCCATCATGACCAACACAGATACGCAGTATTTT. It yields the protein CAIMTNTDTQYF.

The chain carries TRBV11-2 and TRBJ2-5; no clear D gene. This CDR3 is 17 amino acids long. V lost 1 base and J 1 base, leaving 16 bases between the germline ends. Germline CDR1 SGHAT, CDR2 FQNNGV. CDR3 loop: CASSLGAKAAVQETQYF. The CDR3 nucleotides read TGTGCCAGCAGCTTAGGGGCGAAGGCAGCAGTCCAAGAGACCCAGTACTTC.

This rearrangement joins TRBV4-1 to TRBJ2-7, with 8 bases lining up with TRBD2. Germline CDR1 and CDR2: MGHRA and YSYEKL. The trim removed 0 bases at V and 3 bases at J, leaving 13 bases unmatched. The CDR3 is made up of 18 amino acids. CDR3 loop: CASSQERTISGNYYEQYF. As DNA, the CDR3 is TGCGCCAGCAGCCAAGAGAGGACGATTAGCGGGAACTACTACGAGCAGTACTTC.

The chain recombines TRBV9 with TRBJ2-1; 11 bases are shared with TRBD2. V lost 4 bases, J lost 6 bases, and 6 bases stayed unmatched. This CDR3 comprises 15 residues. Per germline, CDR1 SGDLS and CDR2 YYNGEE. The CDR3 nucleotides read TGTGCCAGCAGCCCCGGGACTAGCGGCACCAATGAGCAGTTCTTC. It is translated as CASSPGTSGTNEQFF.

V is TRBV5-4 and J is TRBJ2-6; possibly TRBD1 for D (5 bases). This CDR3 has 15 amino acids. CDR1 and CDR2 from the germline V gene are SGHNT and YYREEE (reference sequence). Trimming shortened V by 4 bases and J by 3 bases, and 11 bases separated the two germline ends. This CDR3 reads CASSRWGGGANVLTF. CDR3 bases: TGTGCCAGCAGCCGGTGGGGCGGTGGGGCCAACGTCCTGACTTTC.

This clone was seen more than once but under ten times. V gene TRBV4-3 combines with J gene TRBJ2-3, with 12 bases that match TRBD2. The V segment lost 0 bases and the J segment 4 bases; nucleotides outside the gene matches: 8. This CDR3 has 18 residues. Germline V CDR1 and CDR2: LGHNA, YSLEER. The CDR3 loop reads CASSQDSVGLAGSDTQYF. CDR3 nucleotides: TGCGCCAGCAGCCAAGATTCTGTAGGACTAGCGGGATCAGATACGCAGTATTTT.

Comments on this clone: The sample holds other DNA sequences that translate to the same CDR3. The V gene is TRBV9, the J gene TRBJ2-1, with 9 bases fitting TRBD2. CDR3 size: 15 residues. Germline V lookup: CDR1 SGDLS, CDR2 YYNGEE. Trimming at V came to 0 bases and at J to 4 bases, leaving 2 bases not matched to a gene. DNA for the CDR3: TGTGCCAGCAGCGTAGGACTAGCGGAGTACAATGAGCAGTTCTTC. Translation: CASSVGLAEYNEQFF.

The chain couples TRBV28 to TRBJ2-2; D is unresolved. Trimming removed 2 bases from V and 6 bases from J, with 16 bases in between. The germline CDR1 and CDR2 sequences are MDHEN and SYDVKM. The CDR3 length is 16 residues. CDR3 nucleotide sequence: TGTGCCAGCAGTTTAAACAGCCTAGGTGGCCCCGGGGAGCTGTTTTTT. Its translation is CASSLNSLGGPGELFF.

This rearrangement joins TRBV28 to TRBJ1-5, with D maybe TRBD1 (6 bases). V lost 3 bases and J 1 base, leaving 10 bases between the germline ends. Germline V lookup: CDR1 MDHEN, CDR2 SYDVKM. This CDR3 spans 15 amino acids. DNA for the CDR3: TGTGCCAGCAGTTTTCAGGGGCCCAGCAATCAGCCCCAGCATTTT. The encoded protein is CASSFQGPSNQPQHF.

The chain has TRBV9 and TRBJ2-4; 14 bases are a match to TRBD2. The CDR3 covers 14 residues. Per germline, CDR1 SGDLS and CDR2 YYNGEE. V dropped 6 bases and J dropped 8; count of bases not matched to a gene: 4. In DNA form, the CDR3 reads TGTGCCAGCACCCCGGGACTAGCGGGGGACATTCAGTACTTC. Translation gives CASTPGLAGDIQYF. Filled out from reference TRBV9 and TRBJ2-4, the complete variable domain reads DSGVTQTPKHLITATGQRVTLRCSPRSGDLSVYWYQQSLDQGLQFLIQYYNGEERAKGNILERFSAQQFPDLHSELNLSSLELGDSALYFCASTPGLAGDIQYFGAGTRLSVL.

A few counts support this clone. The chain uses TRBV9 and TRBJ1-5, with a weak D call TRBD1 (5 bases). Germline values: CDR1 SGDLS, CDR2 YYNGEE. The CDR3 runs 14 residues. V was pared by 1 base and J by 3 bases, with 8 bases between. The CDR3 loop is CASSVSGINQPQHF. CDR3 bases: TGTGCCAGCAGCGTATCAGGGATCAATCAGCCCCAGCATTTT.